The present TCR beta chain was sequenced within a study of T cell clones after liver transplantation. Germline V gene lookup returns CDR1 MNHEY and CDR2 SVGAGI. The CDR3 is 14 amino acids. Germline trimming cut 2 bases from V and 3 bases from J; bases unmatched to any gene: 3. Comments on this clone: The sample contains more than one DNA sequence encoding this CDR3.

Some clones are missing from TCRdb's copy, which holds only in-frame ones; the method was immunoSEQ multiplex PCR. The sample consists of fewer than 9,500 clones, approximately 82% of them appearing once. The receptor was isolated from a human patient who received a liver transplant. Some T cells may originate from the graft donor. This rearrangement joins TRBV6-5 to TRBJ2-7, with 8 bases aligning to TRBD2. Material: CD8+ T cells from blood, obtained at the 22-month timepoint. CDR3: CASSYGAGGYEQYF. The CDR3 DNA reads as TGTGCCAGCAGTTACGGGGCGGGAGGCTACGAGCAGTACTTC.